These 30 T cell receptor beta chains were sequenced from one sample in a study of glioma-infiltrating T cells. TCR alpha and beta CDR3 regions were amplified from RNA using iRepertoire nested multiplex PCR. TCRdb fed the multiplex PCR reads into MiXCR, producing one record per CDR3 protein. The repertoire has roughly 1,500 distinct CDR3 sequences, around four fifths of them found once; the top ten carry roughly 61%. The source material was glioma tissue, nonneoplastic brain tissue, or PBMCs (not recorded which). These TCRs come from a human donor with low-grade glioma or glioblastoma, undergoing nonglioma brain surgery, or in good health (not recorded which). Some clones in this sample may be carry-over from other donors' samples.

A single count supports this clonotype. The CDR3 sequence is CSGMPYSNQPQHF. CDR3 coding DNA: TGCAGCGGGATGCCATATAGCAATCAGCCCCAGCATTTT. V is TRBV20-1 and J is TRBJ1-5; D is unclear. Per the germline V gene, CDR1 is DFQATT and CDR2 is SNEGSKA (reference sequence). The CDR3 sequence is 13 residues long.

In its sample, this clonotype is large. This rearrangement joins TRBV10-3 to TRBJ2-7; D is uncertain. The CDR3 consists of 12 residues. Trimming left V 0 bases short and J 4 bases short, with 4 bases between. Looked up from germline, CDR1 is ENHRY and CDR2 is SYGVKD. The CDR3 here is CAISESQYEQYF. In DNA, the CDR3 is TGTGCCATCAGTGAGTCCCAGTACGAGCAGTACTTC.

The chain couples TRBV27 to TRBJ2-7; D is unresolved. This CDR3 has 14 residues. V was shortened by 3 bases and J by 0 bases, with 9 bases between the two germline ends. Looked up from germline, CDR1 is MNHEY and CDR2 is SMNVEV (reference sequence). This CDR3 reads CASSFETASYEQYF. CDR3 in DNA: TGTGCCAGCAGTTTTGAAACAGCCTCCTACGAGCAGTACTTC.

This chain joins TRBV29-1 and TRBJ1-1; D is unclear. This CDR3 contains 11 residues. V was pared by 6 bases and J by 7 bases, with 12 bases between. CDR1 and CDR2 (germline): SQVTM, ANQGSEA. The CDR3, as DNA: TGCAGCGTCAACGAACAGATTGAAGCTTTCTTT. This codes for CSVNEQIEAFF.

In nucleotides, the CDR3 is TGTGCCAGCAGCTCCCCGGTCCTACGCAATGAGCAGTTCTTC. Translating it yields CASSSPVLRNEQFF. The chain joins TRBV28 to TRBJ2-1, with D unclear. This CDR3 has 14 amino acids. V lost 6 bases and J 6 bases, leaving 15 bases between the germline ends. The germline CDR1 and CDR2 sequences are MDHEN and SYDVKM.

The rearrangement joins TRBV6-1 to TRBJ1-5; no reliable D call. Per germline, CDR1 MNHNS and CDR2 SASEGT. CDR3 length: 13 amino acids. V was pared by 4 bases and J by 3 bases, with 7 bases between. CDR3 region: CASSARSNQPQHF. The CDR3 DNA follows: TGTGCCAGCAGTGCGAGGTCCAATCAGCCCCAGCATTTT.

This rearrangement joins TRBV28 to TRBJ1-3; 8 nucleotides agree with TRBD1. The J segment lost 7 bases and the V segment lost 10 bases, leaving 6 bases of the junction unmatched. Germline assignment: CDR1 MDHEN and CDR2 SYDVKM. This CDR3 spans 12 amino acids. CDR3 in DNA: TGTGCCATCGACGGACAGGGTAACACCATATATTTT. Translated, it gives CAIDGQGNTIYF. Full variable domain (remainder filled in from reference TRBV28 and TRBJ1-3): DVKVTQSSRYLVKRTGEKVFLECVQDMDHENMFWYRQDPGLGLRLIYFSYDVKMKEKGDIPEGYSVSREKKERFSLILESASTNQTSMYLCAIDGQGNTIYFGEGSWLTVV.

The chain recombines TRBV20-1 with TRBJ2-3; D may correspond to TRBD1 or TRBD2 (5 bases each). V lost 3 bases, J lost 1 base, and 14 bases lay in between. The germline V gene has CDR1 DFQATT and CDR2 SNEGSKA (reference sequence). CDR3 size: 15 residues. The CDR3 spells CSASGAGKGTDTQYF. CDR3 sequence (DNA): TGCAGTGCTAGCGGGGCAGGGAAGGGCACAGATACGCAGTATTTT.

V usage is TRBV20-1 and J usage is TRBJ1-1; tentatively, D is TRBD1 (5 bases). Germline V gene lookup returns CDR1 DFQATT and CDR2 SNEGSKA (reference sequence). V dropped 4 bases and J dropped 2 bases, with 8 bases sitting between them. The length of the CDR3 is 12 residues. CDR3 in DNA: TGCAGTGCTATTGGACACAACACTGAAGCTTTCTTT. Translated: CSAIGHNTEAFF.

The chain employs TRBV6-2 or TRBV6-3 and TRBJ1-5, with TRBD1 as a possible D gene (5 bases). Trimming removed 10 bases from V and 2 bases from J, with 12 bases in between. This CDR3 is 13 amino acids long. Germline V lookup: CDR1 MNHEY, CDR2 SVGEGT. The CDR3 reads CANSGERNQPQHF. Here the CDR3 DNA reads TGTGCCAACTCGGGGGAACGCAATCAGCCCCAGCATTTT.

This chain joins TRBV28 and TRBJ2-7; D might be TRBD1 (5 bases). This CDR3 region has 12 residues. With 6 bases removed from V and 4 bases from J, the gap between germline ends came to 10 bases. Germline V lookup: CDR1 MDHEN, CDR2 SYDVKM. This CDR3 reads CASSQPGYEQYF. In DNA form, the CDR3 reads TGTGCCAGCAGCCAACCAGGGTACGAGCAGTACTTC.

The gene calls are TRBV27 and TRBJ2-7; 8 positions match TRBD1. Germline loops: CDR1 MNHEY, CDR2 SMNVEV (reference sequence). CDR3 length: 13 residues. J was trimmed by 2 bases and V by 5 bases; bases with no gene match: 2. The CDR3 reads CASSPGQAYEQYF. The DNA of the CDR3 is TGTGCCAGCAGTCCGGGACAGGCCTACGAGCAGTACTTC.

As to this clonotype: The junction shows a germline mismatch at one end, possibly a read error. V is TRBV4-1 and J is TRBJ2-1; D assignment may be TRBD1 or TRBD2 (6 bases each). The CDR3 is 14 residues long. In germline, CDR1 is MGHRA, CDR2 YSYEKL. The CDR3 region is CASRQGGGYNKQFF. DNA for the CDR3: TGCGCCAGCAGACAAGGGGGAGGATACAATAAGCAGTTCTTC.

This chain links TRBV20-1 with TRBJ1-2; D possibly corresponds to TRBD1 (6 bases). Germline V lookup: CDR1 DFQATT, CDR2 SNEGSKA (reference sequence). The V and J ends lost 2 bases and 3 bases respectively, with 16 bases between them. This CDR3 region has 15 residues. In nucleotides, the CDR3 is TGCAGTGCTAGAACCTCCGGGACAAGGGACTATGGCTACACCTTC. Its protein is CSARTSGTRDYGYTF.

The rearrangement links TRBV6-2 or TRBV6-3 to TRBJ2-1; D is undetermined. The CDR3 sequence is 16 residues long. Germline assignment: CDR1 MNHEY and CDR2 SVGEGT. V dropped 8 bases and J dropped 4 bases, with 21 bases sitting between them. The CDR3 nucleotides are TGTGCCAGCGGTTCAAGACTGAATCAATTTTACAATGAGCAGTTCTTC. Amino acid sequence: CASGSRLNQFYNEQFF.

The rearrangement uses TRBV20-1 and TRBJ1-5; no clear D. V lost 0 bases to trimming and J lost 3 bases, with 12 bases between them. Looked up from germline, CDR1 is DFQATT and CDR2 is SNEGSKA (reference sequence). The CDR3 runs to 15 residues. CDR3: CSARDVGRPNQPQHF. The CDR3 DNA reads TGCAGTGCTAGAGATGTCGGACGGCCCAATCAGCCCCAGCATTTT.

This clonotype has a single count. This rearrangement joins TRBV11-1 to TRBJ2-3; 11 bases agree with TRBD2. The germline CDR1 and CDR2 sequences are SGHAT and FQDESV (reference sequence). The CDR3 has 15 amino acids. V was pared by 5 bases and J by 3 bases, with 4 bases of the junction left unmatched. The CDR3 sequence: CASSLLAGATDTQYF. DNA of the CDR3: TGTGCCAGCAGCCTACTAGCGGGAGCTACAGATACGCAGTATTTT.

The chain has TRBV6-6 and TRBJ1-3; no clear D gene. CDR1 and CDR2 (germline): MNHNY, SVGAGI (reference sequence). CDR3 length: 15 residues. V was clipped by 2 bases and J by 1 base, with 9 bases between them. The CDR3 DNA sequence: TGTGCCAGCAGTTACAACAGAGATTCTGGAAACACCATATATTTT. This encodes CASSYNRDSGNTIYF.

In this sample, this clonotype turned up once. The V gene is TRBV27, the J gene TRBJ2-1; no firm D call. CDR1 MNHEY and CDR2 SMNVEV come from the germline V gene (reference sequence). Trimming removed 5 bases from V and 6 bases from J, with 11 bases in between. This CDR3 has 13 amino acids. The CDR3 bases are TGTGCCAGCAGTATTAGCCGAACCAATGAGCAGTTCTTC. It specifies CASSISRTNEQFF.

The chain carries TRBV6-1 and TRBJ2-5, with TRBD1 identical over 9 bases. The CDR3 is 15 amino acids. The V gene end was trimmed by 6 bases and the J gene end by 1 base; junction bases not matched to a gene: 6. CDR1 and CDR2 (germline): MNHNS, SASEGT. CDR3 nucleotides: TGTGCCAGCAGAAGGACAGGGGATCGCCAAGAGACCCAGTACTTC. Translated, it gives CASRRTGDRQETQYF.

The chain links TRBV6-2 or TRBV6-3 to TRBJ2-3; 12 nucleotides align to TRBD2. Germline V gene lookup returns CDR1 MNHEY and CDR2 SVGEGT. Losses at the gene ends were 7 bases for V and 3 bases for J; bases not matched to a gene: 5. The CDR3 contains 15 residues. CDR3 sequence (DNA): TGTGCCAGCATGTCTAGCGGGAGGGAGACAGATACGCAGTATTTT. It is translated as CASMSSGRETDTQYF.

The rearrangement joins TRBV27 to TRBJ1-5; D not resolved. V lost 2 bases and J lost 7, with 9 bases in between. The length of the CDR3 is 13 residues. CDR1 is MNHEY and CDR2 is SMNVEV in the germline V gene (reference sequence). Here the CDR3 reads CASSLSGSQPQHF. CDR3 DNA: TGTGCCAGCAGTTTAAGTGGCAGCCAGCCCCAGCATTTT.

This clonotype has only a few counts. The chain combines TRBV12-3 or TRBV12-4 with TRBJ2-1, with D unclear. Trimming shortened V by 2 bases and J by 4 bases, and 0 bases separated the two germline ends. The CDR3 contains 11 residues. The CDR3 DNA sequence: TGTGCCAGCAGTTTATACAATGAGCAGTTCTTC. Protein: CASSLYNEQFF.

The J gene is TRBJ2-1, the V gene TRBV6-1; possible D gene TRBD2, 5 bases. The CDR3 is 14 residues long. The V gene lost 4 bases and the J gene lost 0 bases, with 7 bases spanning the gap. Germline CDR1 and CDR2: MNHNS and SASEGT. CDR3 amino acids: CASSVRDSYNEQFF. In nucleotides, the CDR3 is TGTGCCAGCAGTGTACGGGACTCCTACAATGAGCAGTTCTTC.

The chain recombines TRBV20-1 with TRBJ1-5; no reliable D call. There are 12 residues in the CDR3. The V and J ends lost 1 base and 7 bases respectively, with 8 bases between them. CDR1 is DFQATT and CDR2 is SNEGSKA in the germline V gene (reference sequence). CDR3 sequence (DNA): TGCAGTGCTAGAGGGGGTTGGCAGCCCCAGCATTTT. Translation: CSARGGWQPQHF.

The chain employs TRBV6-2 or TRBV6-3 and TRBJ1-1, with D tentatively TRBD1 (6 bases). This CDR3 comprises 11 residues. Deletions cut 10 bases from V and 7 bases from J, with 13 bases between. The V gene's germline CDR1 is MNHEY and CDR2 SVGEGT. The CDR3 loop reads CAIAGDFEAFF. CDR3 bases: TGTGCCATCGCAGGGGACTTTGAAGCTTTCTTT.

J is TRBJ2-7 and V is TRBV6-2 or TRBV6-3, with TRBD2 matching 13 bases. Trimming cost V 5 bases and J 6 bases; bases outside gene matches: 7. CDR1 is MNHEY and CDR2 is SVGEGT in the germline V gene. CDR3 length equals 15 residues. The CDR3 DNA reads TGTGCCAGCAGTGAGACTAGCGGGAGGTACAGCGAGCAGTACTTC. It specifies CASSETSGRYSEQYF.

Details on this clonotype: At one end the junction does not follow the germline gene, possibly because of a read error. The chain recombines TRBV25-1 with TRBJ2-7, with 7 bases matching TRBD1. In germline, CDR1 is MGHDK, CDR2 SYGVNS. This CDR3 comprises 9 residues. CDR3 loop: CASQRDSQF. The CDR3 DNA reads TGTGCCAGCCAAAGGGACAGTCAATTC.

This clonotype is a singleton in its sample. The chain joins TRBV6-1 to TRBJ2-3; D gene uncertain. Germline lookup yields CDR1 MNHNS and CDR2 SASEGT. Trimming shortened V by 5 bases and J by 0 bases, and 9 bases separated the two germline ends. The CDR3 loop spans 14 amino acids. In nucleotides, the CDR3 is TGTGCCAGCAGTCCCGGAACTAGCACAGATACGCAGTATTTT. It codes for CASSPGTSTDTQYF.

The rearrangement joins TRBV2 to TRBJ1-1, with a possible D match to TRBD1 (5 bases). The V gene lost 3 bases and the J gene lost 7 bases, with 12 bases spanning the gap. Germline V CDR1 and CDR2: SNHLY, FYNNEI. CDR3 size: 13 residues. In DNA form, the CDR3 reads TGTGCCAGCAGTGATGAGGGGACTAATGAAGCTTTCTTT. As protein: CASSDEGTNEAFF. Variable domain in full (rest from reference TRBV2 and TRBJ1-1): EPEVTQTPSHQVTQMGQEVILRCVPISNHLYFYWYRQILGQKVEFLVSFYNNEISEKSEIFDDQFSVERPDGSNFTLKIRSTKLEDSAMYFCASSDEGTNEAFFGQGTRLTVV.